This TCR beta chain comes out of a study of CD8 T cells in Susac syndrome. Study-level background: Patients with Susac syndrome were therapy-naive, on corticosteroids, or on intravenous immunoglobulin alone at blood draw.

Per the germline V gene, CDR1 is DFQATT and CDR2 is SNEGSKA (reference sequence). This CDR3 is 13 amino acids long. V lost 6 bases, J lost 3 bases, and 8 bases stayed unmatched. With random hexamers, reverse transcription was performed on roughly 0.5 to 1 ug of RNA. The CDR3 of TCR beta was amplified by immunoSEQ multiplex PCR across 54 Vbeta and 13 Jbeta. TCRdb re-derived calls from the immunoSEQ multiplex PCR reads in MiXCR, one entry per CDR3 protein. This sample has over 140,000 distinct CDR3 sequences; over 90% occur once, and the top ten carry roughly 0.15%. The chain couples TRBV20-1 to TRBJ2-7; TRBD2 agrees at 7 bases. The TCR originated in a human donor with Susac syndrome. Material for sequencing was CD4+ T cells from PBMCs. The CDR3, as DNA: TGCAGTGCGGGCGGGAGCGGGTACTACGAGCAGTACTTC. Encoded protein: CSAGGSGYYEQYF.